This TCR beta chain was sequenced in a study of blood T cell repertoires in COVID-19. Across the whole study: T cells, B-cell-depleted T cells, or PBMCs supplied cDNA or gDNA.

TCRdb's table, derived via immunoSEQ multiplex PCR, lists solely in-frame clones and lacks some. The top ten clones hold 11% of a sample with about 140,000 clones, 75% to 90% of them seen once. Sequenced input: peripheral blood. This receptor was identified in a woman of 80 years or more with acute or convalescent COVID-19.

The CDR3 reads CASSPPIAGGITHEQFF. In DNA form, the CDR3 reads TGTGCCAGCAGTCCACCCATAGCGGGGGGGATTACCCATGAGCAGTTCTTC. The chain is built from TRBV2 and TRBJ2-1; 11 nucleotides align to TRBD2. The germline V gene has CDR1 SNHLY and CDR2 FYNNEI. The CDR3 runs 17 residues. V lost 5 bases, J lost 8 bases, and 14 bases stayed unmatched.